A single sample gave rise to the 25 T cell receptor beta chains below, sequenced in a study of Graves' ophthalmopathy and Graves' hyperthyroidism. Scientists amplified the TCR beta CDR3 regions from RNA transcripts. Second-round multiplex PCR came after a first-round RT-PCR that employed HTBI primers. TCRdb reprocessed the multiplex PCR reads with MiXCR, giving one entry per CDR3 protein. The sample has approximately 41,000 distinct CDR3 sequences, more than 45% seen once. Specimen: peripheral blood. The receptors originated from an adult man with Graves' ophthalmopathy.

This clonotype came up many times. The rearrangement uses TRBV10-2 and TRBJ1-1, with no clear D. This CDR3 has 14 residues. V was trimmed by 6 bases and J by 7 bases, leaving 18 bases between them. Germline-derived CDR1 and CDR2 are WSHSY and SAAADI. In nucleotides, the CDR3 is TGCGCCAGCAGCTGGGCCTCCCCCTATAGTGAAGCTTTCTTT. This gives the protein CASSWASPYSEAFF.

With respect to this clonotype: One end of the junction fails to match germline, which may point to a read error. The chain recombines TRBV7-9 with TRBJ1-1; D perhaps matches TRBD1 (6 bases). The length of the CDR3 is 15 residues. The germline gives CDR1 SEHNR, CDR2 FQNEAQ (reference sequence). The CDR3 sequence: CASSQGGPEDTEAFF. As DNA, the CDR3 is TGTGCCAGCAGCCAAGGGGGACCAGAGGACACTGAGGCTTTCTTT.

Regarding this clonotype: A junction boundary mismatches the germline segment, possibly from a read error. The CDR3 region is CTSRQGANTGELFF. As DNA, the CDR3 is TGTACCAGCAGACAGGGGGCGAACACCGGGGAGCTGTTTTTT. The chain uses TRBV2 and TRBJ2-2; TRBD1 aligns across 9 bases. Germline CDR1 reads SNHLY; CDR2 reads FYNNEI. This CDR3 is built from 14 residues.

The V gene is TRBV7-9, the J gene TRBJ1-5; D is perhaps TRBD1 (6 bases). The germline V gene has CDR1 SEHNR and CDR2 FQNEAQ (reference sequence). V gave up 5 bases and J gave up 4 bases, with 12 bases separating them. CDR3 length: 14 residues. CDR3 bases: TGTGCCAGCAGCCAACGGACAGCTAATCAGCCCCAGCATTTT. Translation: CASSQRTANQPQHF. Full variable domain (rest looked up from reference TRBV7-9 and TRBJ1-5): DTGVSQNPRHKITKRGQNVTFRCDPISEHNRLYWYRQTLGQGPEFLTYFQNEAQLEKSRLLSDRFSAERPKGSFSTLEIQRTEQGDSAMYLCASSQRTANQPQHFGDGTRLSIL.

The chain combines TRBV20-1 with TRBJ2-3, with 9 bases lining up with TRBD2. The CDR3 sequence is 18 residues long. Germline-derived CDR1 and CDR2 are DFQATT and SNEGSKA (reference sequence). V dropped 1 base and J dropped 2; count of bases not matched to a gene: 13. CDR3 residues: CSARVFSGSRDFTDTQYF. The CDR3 nucleotides read TGCAGTGCTAGAGTCTTTAGCGGGAGCCGGGATTTCACAGATACGCAGTATTTT.

This clonotype was detected a few times. The chain uses TRBV20-1 and TRBJ1-4; weak D call: TRBD1 (5 bases). From germline, CDR1 is DFQATT and CDR2 SNEGSKA (reference sequence). Trimming took off 6 bases at V and 7 bases at J, with 12 bases between the two ends. CDR3 length: 12 residues. The CDR3 spells CSAAWGGEKLFF. The DNA of the CDR3 is TGCAGTGCCGCCTGGGGCGGTGAAAAACTGTTTTTT.

The rearrangement links TRBV11-2 to TRBJ2-7, with 7 bases that match TRBD2. Germline V gene data show CDR1 as SGHAT and CDR2 as FQNNGV. Germline trimming cut 4 bases from V and 0 bases from J; bases unmatched to any gene: 3. There are 14 residues in the CDR3. CDR3 loop: CASSWRGSSYEQYF. CDR3 DNA sequence: TGTGCCAGCAGCTGGCGGGGGAGCTCCTACGAGCAGTACTTC.

This clonotype was picked up many times. Its ends do not fully match the called genes, so a read error is possible. V is TRBV5-1 and J is TRBJ2-3; tentatively, D is TRBD1 or TRBD2 (6 bases each). From germline, CDR1 is SGHRS and CDR2 YFSETQ. The CDR3 has 16 residues. In DNA form, the CDR3 reads TGCGCCAGCAGCTTGAGGGGGGCAGGTAGCACAGCTACGCAGTATTTT. Protein: CASSLRGAGSTATQYF.

The chain is built from TRBV15 and TRBJ2-7; 9 positions agree with TRBD2. J gave up 1 base and V 9 bases, and 1 base lay outside the gene matches. Germline-derived CDR1 and CDR2 are LNHNV and YYDKDF (reference sequence). The CDR3 contains 12 residues. Written as DNA, the CDR3 is TGTGCCACTAGCGGGAGTTCCTACGAGCAGTACTTC. Protein: CATSGSSYEQYF.

The rearrangement links TRBV29-1 to TRBJ1-2; D not certain. V dropped 4 bases and J dropped 1 base, with 7 bases sitting between them. The CDR3 totals 12 residues. Germline CDR1 is SQVTM and CDR2 is ANQGSEA. The CDR3 reads CSVVVDNYGYTF. Written as DNA, the CDR3 is TGCAGCGTTGTAGTGGATAACTATGGCTACACCTTC.

The table lists this clonotype with many counts. This chain joins TRBV4-1 and TRBJ1-2; D gene uncertain. This CDR3 is 14 amino acids long. The germline V and J ends were trimmed by 3 bases and 4 bases, with 12 bases remaining between them. Germline CDR1 reads MGHRA; CDR2 reads YSYEKL. The CDR3 is CASSHATATYGYTF. The CDR3 nucleotides read TGCGCCAGCAGCCATGCAACAGCGACCTATGGCTACACCTTC.

This clonotype is medium-sized by share. J is TRBJ2-3 and V is TRBV10-3; D remains unclear. This CDR3 comprises 14 residues. Trimming pared 5 bases from V and 6 bases from J, leaving 15 bases between. Germline V CDR1 and CDR2: ENHRY, SYGVKD. CDR3 sequence reads: CAISRGSTGDTQYF. The CDR3 DNA is TGTGCCATCAGTCGCGGTTCTACCGGGGATACGCAGTATTTT.

The chain is built from TRBV6-1 and TRBJ1-1; the match to TRBD1 covers 8 bases. The V gene's germline CDR1 is MNHNS and CDR2 SASEGT. This CDR3 is 17 amino acids long. With V trimmed by 2 bases and J by 4 bases, 12 bases remained unmatched. CDR3 region: CASSERWDFTGGTEAFF. CDR3 DNA sequence: TGTGCCAGCAGTGAACGTTGGGACTTCACAGGGGGCACTGAAGCTTTCTTT.

With respect to this clonotype: One base away lies a much larger clone, so this may be a sequencing read error. This rearrangement joins TRBV4-1 to TRBJ2-3, with 7 bases fitting TRBD2. The germline V gene encodes CDR1 MGHRA and CDR2 YSYEKL. The CDR3 is made up of 16 amino acids. The V segment lost 2 bases and the J segment 4 bases; nucleotides outside the gene matches: 9. The CDR3 reads CASSQKGGGSADTQYF. The CDR3 DNA reads TGCGCCAGCAGCCAAAAAGGCGGGGGAAGCGCAGATACGCAGTATTTT.

The V and J genes are TRBV29-1 and TRBJ2-7; possibly TRBD1 for D (5 bases). Trimming removed 3 bases from V and 5 bases from J, with 11 bases in between. Germline CDR1 is SQVTM and CDR2 is ANQGSEA. The CDR3 is 12 residues long. CDR3: CSVDGDRDEQYF. The CDR3 DNA follows: TGCAGCGTTGATGGAGACAGAGACGAGCAGTACTTC.

This clonotype was counted at least ten times. V usage is TRBV12-3 or TRBV12-4 and J usage is TRBJ2-7; 14 bases match TRBD2. This CDR3 contains 14 residues. The ends lost 6 bases at V and 7 bases at J; junction bases unmatched: 5. The CDR3 spells CASSSTSGREEQYF. CDR3 in DNA: TGTGCCAGCAGCTCGACTAGCGGGAGGGAAGAGCAGTACTTC.

Of note for this clonotype: Compared with germline, one end of the junction differs, possibly owing to a read error. The rearrangement uses TRBV24-1 and TRBJ1-5; D gene unclear. This CDR3 comprises 15 residues. The germline V gene encodes CDR1 KGHDR and CDR2 SFDVKD. CDR3 sequence: CTTSARGSSNQPQHF. The CDR3 nucleotides read TGTACCACCAGCGCGCGAGGCAGTAGCAATCAGCCCCAGCATTTT.

By share of the sample, this clonotype is medium-sized. The genes are TRBV15 and TRBJ1-4; 7 bases map to TRBD1. The CDR3 contains 13 residues. The V segment lost 6 bases and the J segment 5 bases; nucleotides outside the gene matches: 3. Germline V CDR1 and CDR2: LNHNV, YYDKDF (reference sequence). CDR3 in DNA: TGTGCCACCAGGGACAGGCGGAATGAAAAACTGTTTTTT. Translating gives CATRDRRNEKLFF.

V and J are TRBV5-6 and TRBJ2-6; 9 bases match TRBD1. This CDR3 is 16 amino acids long. V was pared by 2 bases and J by 12 bases, with 12 bases of the junction left unmatched. CDR1 SGHDT and CDR2 YYEEEE come from the germline V gene. The CDR3 loop reads CASSFQGVGQGRVLTF. The CDR3 DNA reads TGTGCCAGCAGCTTCCAGGGGGTGGGACAGGGCCGCGTCCTGACTTTC.

This chain uses TRBV7-8 with TRBJ1-2; unclear D gene. The CDR3 spans 13 residues. V was clipped by 4 bases and J by 0 bases, with 6 bases between them. Per the germline V gene, CDR1 is SGHVS and CDR2 is FQNEAQ. CDR3 amino acids: CASSSSANYGYTF. As DNA, the CDR3 is TGTGCCAGCAGCTCATCAGCTAACTATGGCTACACCTTC.

This rearrangement joins TRBV7-3 to TRBJ1-2; no clear D gene. In germline, CDR1 is SGHTA, CDR2 FQGTGA. Trimming took off 6 bases at V and 8 bases at J, with 28 bases between the two ends. The CDR3 has 17 residues. CDR3 amino acids: CASSTGVPTRRYFGYTF. The CDR3 DNA follows: TGTGCCAGCAGTACCGGGGTGCCGACCAGACGTTATTTCGGCTACACCTTC.

This clonotype was seen many times. This chain connects TRBV6-1 to TRBJ2-5; 12 bases line up with TRBD2. Germline assignment: CDR1 MNHNS and CDR2 SASEGT. The CDR3 extends over 15 amino acids. After removal of 2 bases from V and 2 bases from J, the junction contained 0 bases not matched to a gene. For the CDR3, the DNA is TGTGCCAGCAGTGAACTAGCGGGAGGGCAAGAGACCCAGTACTTC. Its translation: CASSELAGGQETQYF.

This clonotype was seen many times. The chain combines TRBV12-5 with TRBJ1-1; D perhaps matches TRBD1 (5 bases). The CDR3 length is 17 residues. Germline values: CDR1 LGHNT, CDR2 FRNRAP. The V end was cut by 0 bases, the J end by 4 bases, with 18 bases between. The CDR3 loop is CASGLVRIGALGTEAFF. For the CDR3, the DNA is TGTGCTAGTGGTTTGGTACGGATAGGGGCGTTGGGCACTGAAGCTTTCTTT. The whole variable domain, filled in from reference TRBV12-5 and TRBJ1-1, reads DARVTQTPRHKVTEMGQEVTMRCQPILGHNTVFWYRQTMMQGLELLAYFRNRAPLDDSGMPKDRFSAEMPDATLATLKIQPSEPRDSAVYFCASGLVRIGALGTEAFFGQGTRLTVV.

The genes are TRBV7-8 and TRBJ1-6; 7 bases fit TRBD1. Germline V gene lookup returns CDR1 SGHVS and CDR2 FQNEAQ. This CDR3 is 15 amino acids long. V lost 3 bases and J lost 7; bases outside the gene matches: 6. This chain's CDR3 is CASSFRDSENSPLHF. The DNA for the CDR3 is TGTGCCAGCAGCTTCCGGGACAGTGAAAATTCACCCCTCCACTTT.

This clonotype appeared many times. The chain employs TRBV11-1 and TRBJ2-3, with 7 bases that match TRBD2. CDR1 and CDR2 from the germline V gene are SGHAT and FQDESV (reference sequence). Losses at the gene ends were 0 bases for V and 6 bases for J; bases not matched to a gene: 9. The CDR3 runs 16 residues. DNA for the CDR3: TGTGCCAGCAGCTTAGCTGCGGGCGGGAGTAGGGATACGCAGTATTTT. Protein: CASSLAAGGSRDTQYF.